This T cell receptor (beta chain) was recorded in a study of identical twins. In every case, the donor was a healthy Caucasian. Germline V CDR1 and CDR2: KGHDR, SFDVKD. The length of the CDR3 is 12 residues. V was shortened by 7 bases and J by 5 bases, with 7 bases between the two germline ends. TCRdb ran MiXCR on the 5' RACE reads and lists one entry per CDR3 protein. Counted here are around 100,000 distinct CDR3 sequences, 5.9% occurring once; the ten biggest clones make up about an eighth. Study-level results: Rather than following the same donors, the conclusions depended on cross-sectional statistical analysis. In beta out-of-frame sequences, the excess sharing between twins was weaker.

This clonotype has a count of ten or more. Its antigen is not known. The chain uses TRBV24-1 and TRBJ2-2, with D unclear. Sequencing was carried out using memory T cells sorted from blood. This TCR derives from a woman between 45 and 60 years old in good health. The CDR3 loop reads CATSSPTGELFF. CDR3 coding DNA: TGTGCCACCAGCTCCCCGACCGGGGAGCTGTTTTTT.